Described below is a single TCR beta chain sequence and its context. What it binds is unknown. The sample originates from a study of blood T cells in healthy people across ages. General study points: Estimated diversity that came from one million T cells was considered an underestimate. There was no known CMV status for donors, so expanded clonotype changes were possibly confounded.

J was trimmed by 8 bases and V by 5 bases; bases with no gene match: 9. CDR1 and CDR2 (germline): MNHNY, SVGAGI (reference sequence). The CDR3 loop spans 15 amino acids. With a J-beta primer mix and a sample-barcoded 5' primer, a second PCR ran roughly 6 to 11 cycles. TCRdb itself ran the 5' RACE reads through MiXCR, one entry per CDR3 protein. Of about 780,000 distinct CDR3 sequences detected, roughly 24% appear once; the ten largest clones hold under 3%. The sample also formed part of further work on T cells of mothers and their children. That work adds: The sample comes from eight or nine healthy Caucasian donors: mothers and children. In each mother, TCR beta CDR3 reads exceeded 8.5 million; in each child, they numbered several million.

The source is a boy between 10 and 17 years old in good health. What was sequenced was blood. The chain couples TRBV6-6 to TRBJ1-4; 9 bases agree with TRBD1. This CDR3 reads CASSGPGTGKEKLFF. The CDR3 bases are TGTGCCAGCAGTGGACCCGGGACAGGGAAAGAAAAACTGTTTTTT.